These 20 T cell receptor beta chains were sequenced from one sample in a study of cytomegalovirus exposure and HLA in healthy donors. Profiled with immunoSEQ multiplex PCR; TCRdb holds only in-frame clones, not every one. The table lists 150,000 to 200,000 clones, about nine tenths of them singletons. Sequenced material: PBMCs. The receptor set was obtained from a man between 18 and 35 years old in good health and CMV-seropositive.

The chain links TRBV10-3 to TRBJ2-3, with a tentative D call TRBD1 (5 bases). Germline V lookup: CDR1 ENHRY, CDR2 SYGVKD. V lost 2 bases and J 0 bases, leaving 15 bases between the germline ends. The CDR3 length is 17 residues. Here the CDR3 DNA reads TGTGCCATCAGTGAGGGGTTGCAGGGCTCTAGCACAGATACGCAGTATTTT. This gives the protein CAISEGLQGSSTDTQYF.

This clone showed up just once. This chain connects TRBV28 to TRBJ1-3; D might be TRBD1 (5 bases). The CDR3 loop spans 13 amino acids. The V and J ends lost 9 bases and 0 bases respectively, with 9 bases between them. Germline V gives CDR1 MDHEN, CDR2 SYDVKM. The CDR3 bases are TGTGCCAGTAGACAGACCTCTGGAAACACCATATATTTT. The encoded protein is CASRQTSGNTIYF. Using reference TRBV28 and TRBJ1-3 for the parts outside the CDR3, the full variable domain is DVKVTQSSRYLVKRTGEKVFLECVQDMDHENMFWYRQDPGLGLRLIYFSYDVKMKEKGDIPEGYSVSREKKERFSLILESASTNQTSMYLCASRQTSGNTIYFGEGSWLTVV.

The V gene is TRBV29-1, the J gene TRBJ1-5, with D possibly TRBD1 on 6 matching bases. The CDR3 is made up of 14 amino acids. V was cut by 8 bases and J by 0 bases, with 14 bases left in between. Germline lookup yields CDR1 SQVTM and CDR2 ANQGSEA. DNA of the CDR3: TGCAGCCCGTTGAGGACAGATAGCAATCAGCCCCAGCATTTT. This translates into CSPLRTDSNQPQHF.

The chain links TRBV7-8 to TRBJ2-7; 7 nucleotides agree with TRBD2. The CDR3 length is 14 residues. The trim removed 1 base at V and 4 bases at J, leaving 4 bases unmatched. Per the germline V gene, CDR1 is SGHVS and CDR2 is FQNEAQ. The CDR3 DNA reads TGTGCCAGCAGCTTAGGTGTGGGGGGGTACGAGCAGTACTTC. It codes for CASSLGVGGYEQYF.

The chain has TRBV6-5 and TRBJ1-1, with TRBD1 identical over 10 bases. With 2 bases clipped from V and 6 bases from J, the junction kept 3 bases outside the gene matches. The CDR3 is made up of 14 amino acids. Germline CDR1 reads MNHEY; CDR2 reads SVGAGI. The CDR3 DNA is TGTGCCAGCAGTTACACAGGACAGGGGGCTGAAGCTTTCTTT. Its protein is CASSYTGQGAEAFF.

The chain combines TRBV5-1 with TRBJ2-3; 12 nucleotides line up with TRBD2. Germline-derived CDR1 and CDR2 are SGHRS and YFSETQ. This CDR3 contains 14 residues. Germline trimming cut 4 bases from V and 6 bases from J; bases unmatched to any gene: 3. The DNA of the CDR3 is TGCGCCAGCAGCCCAACTAGCGGGAGGGATACGCAGTATTTT. Translating it yields CASSPTSGRDTQYF.

J is TRBJ2-2 and V is TRBV18; D remains ambiguous. CDR3 size: 14 residues. CDR1 KGHSH and CDR2 LQKENI come from the germline V gene. V was pared by 1 base and J by 3 bases, with 6 bases between. CDR3 in amino acids: CASSPLADTGELFF. The CDR3 DNA follows: TGTGCCAGCTCACCACTCGCAGACACCGGGGAGCTGTTTTTT.

The V gene is TRBV18, the J gene TRBJ2-3; 8 bases agree with TRBD1. CDR3 length equals 15 residues. The trim removed 3 bases at V and 5 bases at J, leaving 7 bases unmatched. The V gene's germline CDR1 is KGHSH and CDR2 LQKENI. The DNA for the CDR3 is TGTGCCAGCTCACCCCAGGGGGCTCCTGTAGATACGCAGTATTTT. Protein sequence: CASSPQGAPVDTQYF.

The DNA for the CDR3 is TGTGCCAGCAGCCCAAATGCCGGGGAGCTGTTTTTT. Translation: CASSPNAGELFF. The V and J genes are TRBV11-3 and TRBJ2-2; D call uncertain. The germline V and J ends were trimmed by 5 bases and 6 bases, with 7 bases remaining between them. The germline CDR1 and CDR2 sequences are SGHNT and YENEEA. This CDR3 is 12 amino acids long. The variable domain in full, with the rest retrieved from reference TRBV11-3 and TRBJ2-2, is EAGVVQSPRYKIIEKKQPVAFWCNPISGHNTLYWYLQNLGQGPELLIRYENEEAVDDSQLPKDRFSAERLKGVDSTLKIQPAELGDSAVYLCASSPNAGELFFGEGSRLTVL.

About this clone: One end of the junction fails to match germline, which may point to a read error. The rearrangement links TRBV7-7 to TRBJ2-3, with a possible D match to TRBD2 (6 bases). The CDR3 is made up of 14 amino acids. Germline V gives CDR1 SSHAT, CDR2 FNYEAQ (reference sequence). The CDR3 loop reads CASSLARAGNPQYF. Here the CDR3 DNA reads TGTGCTAGCAGCTTAGCGCGGGCGGGGAATCCGCAGTATTTT.

The rearrangement links TRBV18 to TRBJ1-2; D possibly corresponds to TRBD1 (6 bases). This CDR3 comprises 14 residues. Germline V CDR1 and CDR2: KGHSH, LQKENI. Trimming shortened V by 5 bases and J by 2 bases, and 12 bases separated the two germline ends. This CDR3 reads CASSAGTGNYGYTF. Here the CDR3 DNA reads TGTGCCAGCTCAGCTGGAACAGGGAACTATGGCTACACCTTC. Full variable domain (missing parts from reference TRBV18 and TRBJ1-2): NAGVMQNPRHLVRRRGQEARLRCSPMKGHSHVYWYRQLPEEGLKFMVYLQKENIIDESGMPKERFSAEFPKEGPSILRIQQVVRGDSAAYFCASSAGTGNYGYTFGSGTRLTVV.

The chain joins TRBV27 to TRBJ2-6, with D possibly TRBD1 on 6 matching bases. Germline CDR1 is MNHEY and CDR2 is SMNVEV (reference sequence). The germline V and J ends were trimmed by 5 bases and 1 base, with 12 bases remaining between them. This CDR3 is built from 16 residues. CDR3 residues: CASSPYDRSGANVLTF. CDR3 nucleotide sequence: TGTGCCAGCAGTCCCTATGACAGGTCTGGGGCCAACGTCCTGACTTTC.

The rearrangement uses TRBV30 and TRBJ1-4; D might be TRBD1 (6 bases). There are 16 residues in the CDR3. The V end lost 1 base, the J end lost 3 bases, and 15 bases lay between the germline ends. Germline-derived CDR1 and CDR2 are GTSNPN and SVGIG (reference sequence). The CDR3 region is CAWSAKSRGANEKLFF. CDR3 bases: TGTGCCTGGAGTGCAAAGTCCAGGGGTGCTAATGAAAAACTGTTTTTT.

The chain joins TRBV28 to TRBJ2-3, with D perhaps TRBD1 (5 bases). CDR1 is MDHEN, CDR2 SYDVKM, per germline. The CDR3 totals 16 residues. Trimming removed 4 bases from V and 2 bases from J, with 16 bases in between. The CDR3, as DNA: TGTGCCAGCAGTTCGACCAGGGAACTAAACACAGATACGCAGTATTTT. Protein product: CASSSTRELNTDTQYF.

The chain carries TRBV14 and TRBJ2-2, with 14 bases lining up with TRBD2. V lost 2 bases to trimming and J lost 4 bases; unmatched junction nucleotides: 9. CDR3 length: 19 residues. Germline CDR1 and CDR2: SGHDN and FVKESK. The CDR3 nucleotides are TGTGCCAGCAGCCAAAAGGGGGGACTAGCGGGAGAGAGCACCGGGGAGCTGTTTTTT. Its protein product is CASSQKGGLAGESTGELFF.

The J gene is TRBJ1-2, the V gene TRBV9; 8 bases match TRBD1. CDR1 and CDR2 (germline): SGDLS, YYNGEE. V was pared by 0 bases and J by 4 bases, with 8 bases of the junction left unmatched. This CDR3 has 16 amino acids. The CDR3 bases are TGTGCCAGCAGCGTAGGTGGGGGGACAGGATTCTATGGCTACACCTTC. Amino acids: CASSVGGGTGFYGYTF.

V usage is TRBV29-1 and J usage is TRBJ1-5; D is perhaps TRBD1 (6 bases). CDR3 length: 13 residues. Germline CDR1 SQVTM, CDR2 ANQGSEA. V lost 6 bases and J 3 bases, leaving 12 bases between the germline ends. Here the CDR3 DNA reads TGCAGCGTGGGAGAGGGGGTCAATCAGCCCCAGCATTTT. It specifies CSVGEGVNQPQHF. Variable domain in full (rest from reference TRBV29-1 and TRBJ1-5): SAVISQKPSRDICQRGTSLTIQCQVDSQVTMMFWYRQQPGQSLTLIATANQGSEATYESGFVIDKFPISRPNLTFSTLTVSNMSPEDSSIYLCSVGEGVNQPQHFGDGTRLSIL.

The J gene is TRBJ1-1, the V gene TRBV5-4; TRBD1 is a possible D gene (5 bases). V was trimmed by 0 bases and J by 0 bases, leaving 15 bases between them. The V gene's germline CDR1 is SGHNT and CDR2 YYREEE (reference sequence). The CDR3 has 17 residues. CDR3 DNA sequence: TGTGCCAGCAGCTTGGCACGGGGCGGGGGAGTGAACACTGAAGCTTTCTTT. This codes for CASSLARGGGVNTEAFF.

The chain links TRBV11-3 to TRBJ2-3; 12 nucleotides align to TRBD2. The germline V gene encodes CDR1 SGHNT and CDR2 YENEEA. CDR3 size: 16 residues. J was trimmed by 2 bases and V by 5 bases; bases with no gene match: 5. The CDR3 sequence is CASSQGLAGFTDTQYF. The CDR3 nucleotides read TGTGCCAGCAGCCAGGGACTAGCGGGTTTCACAGATACGCAGTATTTT.

J is TRBJ2-1 and V is TRBV6-5; 7 bases agree with TRBD2. This CDR3 comprises 15 residues. The junction had 10 bases not matched to a gene; V was cut back by 5 bases and J by 6 bases. CDR1 and CDR2 (germline): MNHEY, SVGAGI. This chain's CDR3 is CASSPPLGRANEQFF. The CDR3 DNA reads as TGTGCCAGCAGTCCCCCCCTTGGGAGGGCCAATGAGCAGTTCTTC.